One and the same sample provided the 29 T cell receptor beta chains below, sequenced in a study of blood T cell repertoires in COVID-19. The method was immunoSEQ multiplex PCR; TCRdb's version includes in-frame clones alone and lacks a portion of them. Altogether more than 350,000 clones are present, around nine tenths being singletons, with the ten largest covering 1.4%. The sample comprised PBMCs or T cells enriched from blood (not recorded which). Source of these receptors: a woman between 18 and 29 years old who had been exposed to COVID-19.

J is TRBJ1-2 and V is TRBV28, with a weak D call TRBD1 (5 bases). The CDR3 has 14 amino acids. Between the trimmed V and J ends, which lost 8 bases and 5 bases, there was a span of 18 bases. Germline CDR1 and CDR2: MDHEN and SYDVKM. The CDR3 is CASGARVGGYGYTF. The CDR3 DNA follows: TGTGCCAGCGGGGCGAGGGTCGGGGGATATGGCTACACCTTC.

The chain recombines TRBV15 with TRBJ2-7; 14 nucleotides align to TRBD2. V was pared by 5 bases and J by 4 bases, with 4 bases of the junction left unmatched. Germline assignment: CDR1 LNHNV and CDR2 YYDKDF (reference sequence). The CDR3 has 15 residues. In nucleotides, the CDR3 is TGTGCCACCAGCCCGGGGACTAGCGGGAGTTACGAGCAGTACTTC. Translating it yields CATSPGTSGSYEQYF.

DNA of the CDR3: TGTGCCAGCAGTAGAGCGGGCTACGAGCAGTACTTC. This translates into CASSRAGYEQYF. The rearrangement uses TRBV12-3 or TRBV12-4 and TRBJ2-7; D is possibly TRBD2 (6 bases). Trimming cost V 5 bases and J 3 bases, with 8 bases left between them. This CDR3 comprises 12 residues.

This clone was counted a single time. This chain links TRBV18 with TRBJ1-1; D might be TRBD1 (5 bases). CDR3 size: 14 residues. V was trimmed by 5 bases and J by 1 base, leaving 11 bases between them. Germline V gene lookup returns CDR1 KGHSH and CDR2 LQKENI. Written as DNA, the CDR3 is TGTGCCAGCTCATTTCAGGGCAAGAACACTGAAGCTTTCTTT. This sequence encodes CASSFQGKNTEAFF.

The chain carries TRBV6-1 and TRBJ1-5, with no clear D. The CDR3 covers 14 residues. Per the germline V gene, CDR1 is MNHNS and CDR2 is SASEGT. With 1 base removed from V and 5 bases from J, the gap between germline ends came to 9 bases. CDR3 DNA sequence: TGTGCCAGCAGTGAAGTATACCGCGATCAGCCCCAGCATTTT. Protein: CASSEVYRDQPQHF.

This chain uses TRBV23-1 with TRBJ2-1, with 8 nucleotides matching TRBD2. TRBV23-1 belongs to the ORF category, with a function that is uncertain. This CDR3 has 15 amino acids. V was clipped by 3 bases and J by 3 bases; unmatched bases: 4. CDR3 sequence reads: CASSHPGTSYNEQFF. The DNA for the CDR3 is TGCGCCAGCAGTCACCCGGGGACTAGCTACAATGAGCAGTTCTTC.

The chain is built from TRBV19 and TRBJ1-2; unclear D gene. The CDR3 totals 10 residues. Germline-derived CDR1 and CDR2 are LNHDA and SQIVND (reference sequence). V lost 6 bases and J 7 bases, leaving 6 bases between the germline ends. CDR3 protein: CASRSGGYTF. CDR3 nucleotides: TGTGCCAGTAGGAGCGGTGGCTACACCTTC.

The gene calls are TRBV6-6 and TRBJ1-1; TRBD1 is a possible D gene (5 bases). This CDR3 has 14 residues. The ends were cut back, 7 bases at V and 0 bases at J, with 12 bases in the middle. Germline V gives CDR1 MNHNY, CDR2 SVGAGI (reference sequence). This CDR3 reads CASTVDIMNTEAFF. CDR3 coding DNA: TGTGCCAGCACCGTGGACATCATGAACACTGAAGCTTTCTTT.

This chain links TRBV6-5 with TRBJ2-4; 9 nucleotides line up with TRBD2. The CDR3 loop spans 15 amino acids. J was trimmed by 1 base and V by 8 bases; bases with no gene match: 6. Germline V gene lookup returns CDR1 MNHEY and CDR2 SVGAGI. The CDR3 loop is CASASGGPAKNIQYF. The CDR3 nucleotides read TGTGCCAGCGCAAGCGGGGGGCCGGCCAAAAACATTCAGTACTTC.

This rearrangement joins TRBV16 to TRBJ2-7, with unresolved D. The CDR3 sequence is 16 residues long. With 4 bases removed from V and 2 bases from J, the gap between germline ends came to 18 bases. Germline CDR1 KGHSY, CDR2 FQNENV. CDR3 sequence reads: CASSRPGTEIPYEQYF. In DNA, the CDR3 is TGTGCCAGCAGCCGACCCGGCACAGAAATCCCCTACGAGCAGTACTTC.

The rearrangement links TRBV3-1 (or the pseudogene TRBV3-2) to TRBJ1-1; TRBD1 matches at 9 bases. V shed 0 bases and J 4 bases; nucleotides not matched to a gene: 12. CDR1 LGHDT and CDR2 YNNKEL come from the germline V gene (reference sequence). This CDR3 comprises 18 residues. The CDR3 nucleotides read TGTGCCAGCAGCCAAGATCGGAGGGACAGGGTGGGATCCACTGAAGCTTTCTTT. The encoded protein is CASSQDRRDRVGSTEAFF.

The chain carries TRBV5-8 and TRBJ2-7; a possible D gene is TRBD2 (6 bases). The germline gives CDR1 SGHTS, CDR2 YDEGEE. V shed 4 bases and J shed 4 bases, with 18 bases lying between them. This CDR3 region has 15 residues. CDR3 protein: CASSLAGTQNYEQYF. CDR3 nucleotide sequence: TGTGCCAGCAGCCTGGCCGGGACTCAAAATTACGAGCAGTACTTC.

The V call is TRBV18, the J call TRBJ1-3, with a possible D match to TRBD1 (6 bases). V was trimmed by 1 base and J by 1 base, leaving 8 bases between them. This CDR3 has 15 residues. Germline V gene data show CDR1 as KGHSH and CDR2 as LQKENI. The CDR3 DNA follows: TGTGCCAGCTCACCACGGGACAAGTCTGGAAACACCATATATTTT. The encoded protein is CASSPRDKSGNTIYF.

CDR3 region: CASSIIPTGGEVNTEAFF. As DNA, the CDR3 is TGTGCCAGCTCAATCATCCCGACAGGGGGAGAAGTGAACACTGAAGCTTTCTTT. The V call is TRBV18, the J call TRBJ1-1, with TRBD1 matching 9 bases. The germline V gene has CDR1 KGHSH and CDR2 LQKENI. Trimming cost V 5 bases and J 0 bases; bases outside gene matches: 13. There are 18 residues in the CDR3.

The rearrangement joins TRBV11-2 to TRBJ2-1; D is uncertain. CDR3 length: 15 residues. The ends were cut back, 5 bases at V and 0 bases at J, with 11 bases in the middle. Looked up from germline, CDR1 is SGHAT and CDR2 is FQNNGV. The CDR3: CASSPSSSSYNEQFF. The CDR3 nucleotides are TGTGCCAGCAGCCCCTCGTCGAGCTCCTACAATGAGCAGTTCTTC.

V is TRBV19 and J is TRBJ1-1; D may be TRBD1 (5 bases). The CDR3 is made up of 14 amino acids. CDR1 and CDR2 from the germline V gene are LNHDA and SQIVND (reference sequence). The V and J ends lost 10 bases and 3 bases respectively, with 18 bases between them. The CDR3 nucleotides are TGTGCCACCCTAACGGGGGTTACGCACACTGAAGCTTTCTTT. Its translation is CATLTGVTHTEAFF.

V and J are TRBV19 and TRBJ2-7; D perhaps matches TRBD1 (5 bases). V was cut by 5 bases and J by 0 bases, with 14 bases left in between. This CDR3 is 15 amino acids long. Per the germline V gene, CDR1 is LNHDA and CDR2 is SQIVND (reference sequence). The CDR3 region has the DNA TGTGCCAGTAGTGCCGGCAGGACAACCTCCTACGAGCAGTACTTC. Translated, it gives CASSAGRTTSYEQYF.

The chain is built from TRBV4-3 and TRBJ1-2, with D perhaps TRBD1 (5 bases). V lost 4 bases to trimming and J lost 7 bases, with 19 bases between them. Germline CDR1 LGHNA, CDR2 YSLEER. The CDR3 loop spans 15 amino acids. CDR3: CASSRTRSGLGGYTF. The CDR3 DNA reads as TGCGCCAGCAGCCGCACGCGGTCAGGGCTTGGTGGCTACACCTTC.

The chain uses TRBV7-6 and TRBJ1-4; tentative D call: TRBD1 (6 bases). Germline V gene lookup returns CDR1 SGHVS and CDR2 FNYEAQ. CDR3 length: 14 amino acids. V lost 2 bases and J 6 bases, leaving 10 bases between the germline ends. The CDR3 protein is CASSLMAGDEKLFF. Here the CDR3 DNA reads TGTGCCAGCAGCTTAATGGCAGGGGATGAAAAACTGTTTTTT. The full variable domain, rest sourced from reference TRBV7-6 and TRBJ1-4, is GAGVSQSPRYKVTKRGQDVALRCDPISGHVSLYWYRQALGQGPEFLTYFNYEAQQDKSGLPNDRFSAERPEGSISTLTIQRTEQRDSAMYRCASSLMAGDEKLFFGSGTQLSVL.

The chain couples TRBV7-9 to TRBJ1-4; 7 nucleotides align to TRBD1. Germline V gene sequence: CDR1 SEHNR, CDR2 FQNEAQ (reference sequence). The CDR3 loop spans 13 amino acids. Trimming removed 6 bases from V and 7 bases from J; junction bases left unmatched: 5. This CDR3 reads CASRGDSGEKLFF. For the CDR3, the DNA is TGTGCCAGCAGGGGGGACAGTGGTGAAAAACTGTTTTTT.

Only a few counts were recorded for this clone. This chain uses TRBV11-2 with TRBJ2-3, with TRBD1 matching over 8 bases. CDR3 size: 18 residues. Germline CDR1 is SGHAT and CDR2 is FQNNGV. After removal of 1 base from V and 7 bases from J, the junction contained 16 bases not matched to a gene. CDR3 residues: CASSLGISGTGSTNTQYF. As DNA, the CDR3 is TGTGCCAGCAGCTTAGGGATTTCCGGGACAGGATCAACAAATACGCAGTATTTT.

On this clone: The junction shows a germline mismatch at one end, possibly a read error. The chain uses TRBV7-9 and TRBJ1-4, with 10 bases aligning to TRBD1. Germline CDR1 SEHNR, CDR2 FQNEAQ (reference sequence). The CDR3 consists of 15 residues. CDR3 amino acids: CASSWGTGANVKLFF. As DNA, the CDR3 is TGTGCCAGCAGCTGGGGGACAGGGGCGAATGTAAAACTGTTTTTT.

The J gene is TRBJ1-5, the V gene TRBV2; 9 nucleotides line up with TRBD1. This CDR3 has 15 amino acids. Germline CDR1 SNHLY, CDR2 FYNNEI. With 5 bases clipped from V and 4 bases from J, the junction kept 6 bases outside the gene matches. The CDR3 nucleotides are TGTGCCAGCAGTCTACAGGGGGCTGGAAATCAGCCCCAGCATTTT. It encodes CASSLQGAGNQPQHF.

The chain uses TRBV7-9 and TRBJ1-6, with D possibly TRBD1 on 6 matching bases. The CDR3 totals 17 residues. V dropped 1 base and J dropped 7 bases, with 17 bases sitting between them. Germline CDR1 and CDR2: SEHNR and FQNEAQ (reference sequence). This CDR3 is CASSLGAGGRGNSPLHF. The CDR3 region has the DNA TGTGCCAGCAGCTTAGGAGCGGGGGGGCGCGGGAATTCACCCCTCCACTTT.

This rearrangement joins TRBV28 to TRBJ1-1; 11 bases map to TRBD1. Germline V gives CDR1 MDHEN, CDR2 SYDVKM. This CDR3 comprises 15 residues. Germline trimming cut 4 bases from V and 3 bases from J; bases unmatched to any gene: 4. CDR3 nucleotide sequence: TGTGCCAGCAGTTCATGGGACAGGGGGGACACTGAAGCTTTCTTT. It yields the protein CASSSWDRGDTEAFF. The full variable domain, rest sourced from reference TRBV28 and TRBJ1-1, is DVKVTQSSRYLVKRTGEKVFLECVQDMDHENMFWYRQDPGLGLRLIYFSYDVKMKEKGDIPEGYSVSREKKERFSLILESASTNQTSMYLCASSSWDRGDTEAFFGQGTRLTVV.

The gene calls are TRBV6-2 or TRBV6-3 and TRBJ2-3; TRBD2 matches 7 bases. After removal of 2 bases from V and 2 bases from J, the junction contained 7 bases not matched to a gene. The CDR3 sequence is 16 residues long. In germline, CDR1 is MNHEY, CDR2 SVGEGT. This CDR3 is CASSYSLGGDTDTQYF. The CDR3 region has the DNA TGTGCCAGCAGTTACAGTTTGGGAGGGGACACAGATACGCAGTATTTT.

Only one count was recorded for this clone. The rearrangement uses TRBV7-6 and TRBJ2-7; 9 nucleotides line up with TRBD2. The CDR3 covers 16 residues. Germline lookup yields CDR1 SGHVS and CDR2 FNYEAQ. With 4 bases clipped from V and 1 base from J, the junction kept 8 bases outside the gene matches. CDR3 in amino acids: CASSSAAGGPSYEQYF. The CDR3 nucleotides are TGTGCCAGCAGCTCGGCGGCGGGAGGGCCTTCCTACGAGCAGTACTTC.

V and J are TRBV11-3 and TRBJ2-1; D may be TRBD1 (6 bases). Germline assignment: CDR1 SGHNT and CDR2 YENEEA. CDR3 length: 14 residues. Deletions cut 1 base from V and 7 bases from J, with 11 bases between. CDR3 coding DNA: TGTGCCAGCAGCTTAGGGCAGGGGAAGAATGAGCAGTTCTTC. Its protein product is CASSLGQGKNEQFF.

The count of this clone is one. The CDR3 loop reads CASSHNDRGSGNTIYF. In DNA form, the CDR3 reads TGTGCCAGCAGCCACAATGACAGGGGCTCTGGAAACACCATATATTTT. The chain carries TRBV7-2 and TRBJ1-3; 8 bases fit TRBD1. Germline CDR1 is SGHTA and CDR2 is FQGNSA. The length of the CDR3 is 16 residues. The J segment lost 0 bases and the V segment lost 5 bases, leaving 6 bases of the junction unmatched.